The 3 T cell receptor beta chains presented below share a single source sample, sequenced in a study of OX40 agonist ivuxolimab in advanced cancers. Sequenced by immunoSEQ multiplex PCR; TCRdb stores in-frame clones only, minus some. The data show more than 45,000 clones, 80% to 90% seen once. Source: CD4+ or CD8+ T cells sorted from blood, taken in a trial of the OX40 agonist ivuxolimab. The receptors were sampled from an adult with an advanced solid tumor such as melanoma, head and neck, liver or kidney cancer.

The genes are TRBV7-6 and TRBJ2-7; possibly TRBD2 for D (7 bases). CDR1 and CDR2 from the germline V gene are SGHVS and FNYEAQ. V was shortened by 5 bases and J by 2 bases, with 16 bases between the two germline ends. This CDR3 has 15 amino acids. The DNA for the CDR3 is TGTGCCAGCAGCGACCGGGGGGCGAAACCCTACGAGCAGTACTTC. It codes for CASSDRGAKPYEQYF.

V usage is TRBV9 and J usage is TRBJ2-1; 10 bases are shared with TRBD2. The V and J ends lost 0 bases and 7 bases, in that order; junction bases with no gene match: 7. Per germline, CDR1 SGDLS and CDR2 YYNGEE. There are 16 residues in the CDR3. In DNA, the CDR3 is TGTGCCAGCAGCGTAGCGACTAGCGGGCCCGGTAATGAGCAGTTCTTC. Its translation: CASSVATSGPGNEQFF.

J is TRBJ1-1 and V is TRBV10-3; 8 nucleotides agree with TRBD1. J was trimmed by 1 base and V by 6 bases; bases with no gene match: 1. The CDR3 consists of 13 residues. The germline V gene has CDR1 ENHRY and CDR2 SYGVKD. The CDR3 nucleotides are TGTGCCATCAGGGGGACAGGGAACACTGAAGCTTTCTTT. This sequence encodes CAIRGTGNTEAFF.